The 24 T cell receptor beta chains given below trace back to one sample, sequenced in a study of metastatic and nonmetastatic thyroid tumors. With MiXCR, TCRdb reprocessed the PCR reads. This sample has 6,000 to 7,500 clones, with 25% to 30% found just once. Every patient underwent thyroid surgery untreated. The source material was adjacent normal tissue. These receptors came from a female donor with papillary thyroid cancer or a benign thyroid nodule (not recorded which). Some clones in this sample may be carry-over from other donors' samples.

V gene TRBV28 combines with J gene TRBJ1-2; D is possibly TRBD1 (5 bases). Trimming took off 5 bases at V and 2 bases at J, with 18 bases between the two ends. The CDR3 consists of 16 residues. CDR1 is MDHEN, CDR2 SYDVKM, per germline. Here the CDR3 reads CASSPGTGTGNYGYTF. The CDR3 coding sequence is TGTGCCAGCAGTCCTGGGACGGGGACGGGAAACTATGGCTACACCTTC.

This clone showed up just a few times. The chain recombines TRBV6-2 or TRBV6-3 with TRBJ2-6; tentative D call: TRBD1 (5 bases). The CDR3 is 14 amino acids. Germline values: CDR1 MNHEY, CDR2 SVGEGT. The V gene lost 4 bases and the J gene lost 2 bases, with 6 bases spanning the gap. CDR3 sequence: CASSWTTGANVLTF. In DNA, the CDR3 is TGTGCCAGCAGTTGGACAACTGGGGCCAACGTCCTGACTTTC.

The chain has TRBV11-2 and TRBJ2-1; tentative D call: TRBD2 (5 bases). The CDR3 extends over 16 amino acids. Germline CDR1 and CDR2: SGHAT and FQNNGV. V lost 5 bases to trimming and J lost 4 bases, with 18 bases between them. The CDR3: CASSLNQADMYNEQFF. Written as DNA, the CDR3 is TGTGCCAGCAGCCTTAATCAAGCGGATATGTACAATGAGCAGTTCTTC. The full variable domain, completed using reference TRBV11-2 and TRBJ2-1, is EAGVAQSPRYKIIEKRQSVAFWCNPISGHATLYWYQQILGQGPKLLIQFQNNGVVDDSQLPKDRFSAERLKGVDSTLKIQPAKLEDSAVYLCASSLNQADMYNEQFFGPGTRLTVL.

This rearrangement joins TRBV12-3 or TRBV12-4 to TRBJ1-1; a possible D gene is TRBD1 (5 bases). The CDR3 has 13 residues. V was clipped by 8 bases and J by 4 bases, with 14 bases between them. CDR3 residues: CASARGGVTEAFF. The CDR3 DNA reads as TGTGCCAGCGCGCGCGGGGGGGTCACTGAAGCTTTCTTT.

The genes are TRBV24-1 and TRBJ2-1; a possible D gene is TRBD1 (6 bases). CDR3 length: 13 amino acids. Germline V gene lookup returns CDR1 KGHDR and CDR2 SFDVKD. Trimming cost V 3 bases and J 9 bases, with 11 bases left between them. The DNA for the CDR3 is TGTGCCACCAGTGATCGAACAGGGACTGAGCAGTTCTTC. Translated, it gives CATSDRTGTEQFF.

This clone was detected many times. The chain links TRBV7-9 to TRBJ2-1, with D possibly matching TRBD2 (6 bases). Germline CDR1 and CDR2: SEHNR and FQNEAQ (reference sequence). Trimming pared 5 bases from V and 5 bases from J, leaving 7 bases between. The CDR3 is made up of 12 amino acids. CDR3 sequence (DNA): TGTGCCAGCAGCCGCGGGGACAATGAGCAGTTCTTC. The encoded protein is CASSRGDNEQFF.

This clone was detected only a few times. A junction boundary mismatches the germline segment, possibly from a read error. The V gene is TRBV19, the J gene TRBJ1-2; D is undetermined. The CDR3 has 15 residues. The V gene's germline CDR1 is LNHDA and CDR2 SQIVND (reference sequence). CDR3 nucleotides: TGTGCCGGTAGTATAGTAAGCCGCAGCAACTATGGCTACACCTTC. Amino acid sequence: CAGSIVSRSNYGYTF.

With regard to this clone: Mismatch with germline at one junction end may stem from a read error. The J gene is TRBJ2-7, the V gene TRBV6-4, with D unclear. The CDR3 consists of 13 residues. CDR1 is MRHNA, CDR2 SNTAGT, per germline. The CDR3 DNA reads TGTGCCAGCAGTGAAGCATGGGGTTACGATCAGTACTTC. It specifies CASSEAWGYDQYF.

A note on this clone: An end of the junction does not agree with germline; a read error may underlie this. The V and J genes are TRBV15 and TRBJ2-2; tentatively, D is TRBD2 (5 bases). Germline V CDR1 and CDR2: LNHNV, YYDKDF (reference sequence). CDR3 length equals 15 residues. This CDR3 is CATSRDKANTGEMFF. The CDR3 DNA follows: TGTGCCACAAGCAGAGACAAGGCGAACACCGGGGAGATGTTTTTT.

This chain connects TRBV6-1 to TRBJ1-1; 7 bases agree with TRBD1. V dropped 7 bases and J dropped 0; count of bases not matched to a gene: 8. Germline V gene data show CDR1 as MNHNS and CDR2 as SASEGT. CDR3 length equals 15 residues. In DNA, the CDR3 is TGTGCCAGCAACAGGGGAGTAGGGATGAACACTGAAGCTTTCTTT. It codes for CASNRGVGMNTEAFF.

By sample share, this clone is medium-sized. The V gene is TRBV20-1, the J gene TRBJ1-4, with 9 bases that match TRBD1. The CDR3 runs 15 residues. Germline trimming cut 3 bases from V and 8 bases from J; bases unmatched to any gene: 10. Germline CDR1 and CDR2: DFQATT and SNEGSKA (reference sequence). CDR3 sequence reads: CSAREAGTGSEKLFF. The CDR3 DNA follows: TGCAGTGCTAGGGAAGCCGGGACAGGGAGCGAAAAACTGTTTTTT.

The genes are TRBV4-2 and TRBJ2-2; 13 bases are shared with TRBD2. J was trimmed by 4 bases and V by 6 bases; bases with no gene match: 17. CDR3 length equals 20 residues. CDR1 is LGHNA and CDR2 is YNFKEQ in the germline V gene. This CDR3 reads CASSPTLGLAGRLSTGELFF. The CDR3 coding sequence is TGTGCCAGCAGTCCGACCTTGGGACTAGCGGGACGTTTAAGCACCGGGGAGCTGTTTTTT.

By share of the sample, this clone is medium-sized (0.01 to 0.1%). This chain links TRBV20-1 with TRBJ2-7; 8 bases align to TRBD2. With V trimmed by 1 base and J by 3 bases, 8 bases remained unmatched. CDR3 size: 15 residues. Germline CDR1 is DFQATT and CDR2 is SNEGSKA (reference sequence). CDR3 DNA: TGCAGTGCTAGAGTTGGTAGCGGGACTAGCTACGAGCAGTACTTC. Its protein product is CSARVGSGTSYEQYF.

This clone came up a few times. This sequence joins TRBV28 and TRBJ2-7; D may match TRBD1 or TRBD2 (7 bases each). This CDR3 region has 12 residues. The germline V gene has CDR1 MDHEN and CDR2 SYDVKM. V gave up 8 bases and J gave up 7 bases, with 15 bases separating them. The CDR3 is CASEQGGEEQYF. Here the CDR3 DNA reads TGTGCCAGCGAGCAGGGGGGGGAAGAGCAGTACTTC.

This clone showed up just a few times. The genes are TRBV6-1 and TRBJ2-3; 9 bases align to TRBD1. The CDR3 spans 13 residues. CDR1 MNHNS and CDR2 SASEGT come from the germline V gene. Unmatched junction bases numbered 3, after V lost 4 bases and J lost 7 bases. The DNA of the CDR3 is TGTGCCAGCAGTGGGACAGGGGTAAATACGCAGTATTTT. It specifies CASSGTGVNTQYF.

This clone showed up just a few times. This rearrangement joins TRBV6-1 to TRBJ2-7; 7 positions agree with TRBD2. The V gene's germline CDR1 is MNHNS and CDR2 SASEGT. V shed 8 bases and J 1 base; nucleotides not matched to a gene: 14. The CDR3 extends over 16 amino acids. CDR3 region: CASHPTPVGGSYEQYF. DNA for the CDR3: TGTGCCAGCCATCCAACCCCGGTCGGGGGGTCCTACGAGCAGTACTTC.

The table lists this clone with a few counts. The CDR3 DNA sequence: TGTGCCAGCAGCCGAAGTACGGGACTAGCGGGAGTATCGGATACGCAGTATTTT. Residues: CASSRSTGLAGVSDTQYF. The chain links TRBV11-2 to TRBJ2-3, with 14 bases matching TRBD2. Germline-derived CDR1 and CDR2 are SGHAT and FQNNGV. V was pared by 5 bases and J by 6 bases, with 13 bases of the junction left unmatched. The CDR3 spans 18 residues.

The chain employs TRBV27 and TRBJ1-1; TRBD1 might be the D (5 bases). V gave up 5 bases and J gave up 3 bases, with 10 bases separating them. CDR3 size: 13 residues. Per the germline V gene, CDR1 is MNHEY and CDR2 is SMNVEV (reference sequence). The CDR3 DNA reads TGTGCCAGCAGTCCAAGACAGTACACTGAAGCTTTCTTT. Amino acids: CASSPRQYTEAFF.

The table lists this clone with a few counts. The V call is TRBV12-3 or TRBV12-4, the J call TRBJ2-3, with TRBD2 as a possible D gene (6 bases). The CDR3 consists of 14 residues. The germline V and J ends were trimmed by 4 bases and 2 bases, with 10 bases remaining between them. The CDR3 nucleotides read TGTGCCAGCAGTTATAGGCGGGACACAGATACGCAGTATTTT. It encodes CASSYRRDTDTQYF.

This clone rates as medium-sized. The gene calls are TRBV19 and TRBJ1-2, with TRBD1 matching 10 bases. Trimming cost V 5 bases and J 8 bases; bases outside gene matches: 11. This CDR3 has 15 amino acids. Germline CDR1 and CDR2: LNHDA and SQIVND (reference sequence). The CDR3 loop reads CASSSYRDRGDGYTF. For the CDR3, the DNA is TGTGCCAGTAGTTCCTACCGGGACAGGGGTGACGGCTACACCTTC.

This clone is classed as large (0.1 to 1%). The gene calls are TRBV7-9 and TRBJ1-2; possibly TRBD1 for D (6 bases). The CDR3 runs to 14 residues. V was cut by 5 bases and J by 3 bases, with 13 bases left in between. CDR1 SEHNR and CDR2 FQNEAQ come from the germline V gene (reference sequence). CDR3 DNA sequence: TGTGCCAGCAGCCCGGACAGAGGGGACTATGGCTACACCTTC. It is translated as CASSPDRGDYGYTF.

This clone has only a few counts. The chain recombines TRBV6-1 with TRBJ1-5; the D is unclear. The CDR3 runs to 13 residues. Germline V lookup: CDR1 MNHNS, CDR2 SASEGT. V was clipped by 8 bases and J by 7 bases, with 15 bases between them. CDR3 sequence: CASVGRNGQPQHF. The CDR3, as DNA: TGTGCCAGCGTGGGGAGAAACGGGCAGCCCCAGCATTTT.

The chain carries TRBV11-1 and TRBJ2-1, with 7 bases aligning to TRBD2. The germline V gene encodes CDR1 SGHAT and CDR2 FQDESV (reference sequence). CDR3 length equals 15 residues. V gave up 4 bases and J gave up 7 bases; unmatched junction bases: 10. CDR3 sequence: CASSSRPGGENEQFF. CDR3 DNA: TGTGCCAGCAGCTCACGACCGGGGGGAGAAAATGAGCAGTTCTTC. The variable domain in full, with the rest retrieved from reference TRBV11-1 and TRBJ2-1, is EAEVAQSPRYKITEKSQAVAFWCDPISGHATLYWYRQILGQGPELLVQFQDESVVDDSQLPKDRFSAERLKGVDSTLKIQPAELGDSAMYLCASSSRPGGENEQFFGPGTRLTVL.

With respect to this clone: No conserved phenylalanine or tryptophan is present at the end of the CDR3, so a read error is the likely explanation. This rearrangement joins TRBV20-1 to TRBJ2-7; D gene ambiguous. The CDR3 consists of 13 residues. Trimming removed 7 bases at V and 10 bases at J, with 23 bases between. The germline V gene encodes CDR1 DFQATT and CDR2 SNEGSKA (reference sequence). CDR3 coding DNA: TGCAGTGTAAGAGCCAGATTCCAAGATACCCAGTACTCC. Its protein product is CSVRARFQDTQYS.